Listed below are T cell receptor beta chains from one sample, sequenced in a study of early T cells in non-severe SARS-CoV-2 infection. Via MiXCR, TCRdb re-called the 5' RACE reads, giving one row per CDR3 protein. In the table there are some 64,000 distinct CDR3 sequences, approximately 9.1% of which are singletons. The sequenced sample was whole blood, obtained at baseline. These receptors were collected from an adult who was a healthcare worker with PCR-confirmed SARS-CoV-2 infection or an uninfected control (not recorded which). Both conserved end residues are part of each CDR3. A D gene is named only where the DNA matches it firmly. Only part of the rows carry a size: once, few, many, or a class if the clone is expanded.

TRBJ2-3	NA	few	TRBV27	TGTGCCAGCAGAACGACAGATACGCAGTATTTT	CASRTTDTQYF
TRBJ2-2	NA	many	TRBV5-5	TGTGCCAGCAGCCGACAGCTGACGAACACCGGGGAGCTGTTTTTT	CASSRQLTNTGELFF
TRBJ2-3	NA	many	TRBV5-1	TGCGCCAGCAGCTTTTCTAGCACAGATACGCAGTATTTT	CASSFSSTDTQYF
TRBJ2-7	NA	many	TRBV7-9	TGTGCCAGCAGCTTAGCGCTTGGTGACTACGAGCAGTACTTC	CASSLALGDYEQYF
TRBJ2-7	NA	NA	TRBV7-2	TGTGCCAGCAGCCCGTCGGGCGGCCCCTTCGAGCAGTACTTC	CASSPSGGPFEQYF
TRBJ2-2	TRBD1	NA	TRBV20-1	TGCAGTGCAGACTCAGGGGGCGGCACCGGGGAGCTGTTTTTT	CSADSGGGTGELFF
TRBJ1-2	NA	few	TRBV4-3	TGCGCCAGCAGCCAAGATAGGCATGGCTACACCTTC	CASSQDRHGYTF
TRBJ2-7	NA	many	TRBV28	TGTGCCTCCGGGGGCCCTACGAGGCAGTACTTC	CASGGPTRQYF
TRBJ2-1	NA	NA	TRBV6-2/TRBV6-3	TGTGCCAGCAGTGCAGGACTTCTCTACAATGAGCAGTTCTTC	CASSAGLLYNEQFF
TRBJ2-7	TRBD2	NA	TRBV20-1	TGCAGTGCGCGCGCGGGAGTAGGGACCTCCTACGAGCAGTACTTC	CSARAGVGTSYEQYF
TRBJ1-1	TRBD1	NA	TRBV7-3	TGTGCCAGCAGCCGGGGACAGGGCGGTACTGAAGCTTTCTTT	CASSRGQGGTEAFF
TRBJ2-1	TRBD2	few	TRBV29-1	TGCAGCGTTGGAGTCAAGCGGGAGGGTGAGCAGTTCTTC	CSVGVKREGEQFF
TRBJ2-3	NA	few	TRBV28	TGTGCCAGCAGTTTTTATGCGAGGACAGATACGCAGTATTTT	CASSFYARTDTQYF
TRBJ2-2	NA	many	TRBV14	TGTGCCAGCAGCCAAACTGGGGGCAGCACCGGGGAGCTGTTTTTT	CASSQTGGSTGELFF
TRBJ2-1	NA	NA	TRBV4-3	TGCGCCAGCAGCCAAGATTGGGGGGCCTACAATGAGCAGTTCTTC	CASSQDWGAYNEQFF
TRBJ2-5	NA	NA	TRBV6-2/TRBV6-3	TGTGCCAGCAGTTTCCGGACGGGCCGCCAAGAGACCCAGTACTTC	CASSFRTGRQETQYF
TRBJ2-1	NA	NA	TRBV7-6	TGTGCCAGCAGCTCCGGGACACACAATGAGCAGTTCTTC	CASSSGTHNEQFF
TRBJ2-7	TRBD2	NA	TRBV12-3/TRBV12-4	TGTGCCAGCAGCTGGAGCGGGAGCGGCAACGAGCAGTACTTC	CASSWSGSGNEQYF
TRBJ2-5	NA	many	TRBV20-1	TGCAGTGCTAGAAGACCAAAAGAGACCCAGTACTTC	CSARRPKETQYF
TRBJ2-1	TRBD2	medium-sized	TRBV4-3	TGCGCCAGCAGCCAAGATGACGGACTAGCGGAGTACAATGAGCAGTTCTTC	CASSQDDGLAEYNEQFF
TRBJ2-3	TRBD2	NA	TRBV30	TGTGCCTGGAGTTGGACTAGCGGAAGCACAGATACGCAGTATTTT	CAWSWTSGSTDTQYF
TRBJ1-6	TRBD1	many	TRBV28	TGTGCCAGCAGTTTTTTTGGAGACAGGGGAGGGGCCCTCCACTTT	CASSFFGDRGGALHF